A selection of T cell receptor beta chains follows, all from one sample in a study of T cells in Graves' hyperthyroidism and ophthalmopathy. TCRdb called the multiplex PCR reads again in MiXCR, with one record for every CDR3 protein. The data contain under 550,000 distinct CDR3 sequences, about 20% of them seen just once; the ten biggest clones take up 47%. The sample was blood. The receptors originated from a man between 40 and 49 years old with Graves' ophthalmopathy. Both conserved end residues are part of each CDR3. Fields, in order: clone size, J gene, V gene, D gene, CDR3 protein, CDR3 DNA. A D gene is named only where the DNA matches it firmly. The size of a clone is reported for some rows only, either as once, few or many, or as a class for expanded clones.

- | TRBJ1-2 | TRBV7-9 | - | CASSFIGIHVAYTF | TGTGCCAGCAGCTTTATCGGGATCCATGTCGCCTACACCTTC
many | TRBJ2-3 | TRBV28 | - | CASSSLADNTDTQYF | TGTGCCAGCAGTTCTCTGGCGGACAACACAGATACGCAGTATTTT
few | TRBJ1-5 | TRBV20-1 | TRBD1 | CSAINRGRGNQPQHF | TGCAGTGCTATCAACAGGGGTCGGGGCAATCAGCCCCAGCATTTT
- | TRBJ2-7 | TRBV15 | - | CARLRVWREQYF | TGTGCCAGATTAAGGGTGTGGCGGGAGCAGTACTTC
many | TRBJ1-1 | TRBV18 | - | CASSPPGGVGAEAFF | TGTGCCAGCTCACCACCGGGGGGGGTCGGGGCTGAAGCTTTCTTT
few | TRBJ1-2 | TRBV6-1 | TRBD1 | CASSLSGGQVNYGYTF | TGTGCCAGCAGTCTCTCCGGTGGACAGGTCAACTATGGCTACACCTTC
many | TRBJ2-7 | TRBV28 | TRBD1 | CASSFRTGDYEQYF | TGTGCCAGCAGTTTTAGGACAGGGGACTACGAGCAGTACTTC
many | TRBJ2-1 | TRBV5-1 | - | CASSLYTSGSNEQFF | TGCGCCAGCAGCTTGTACACGAGTGGGAGCAATGAGCAGTTCTTC
few | TRBJ2-3 | TRBV10-3 | - | CAISESSLTDTQYF | TGTGCCATCAGCGAAAGTAGCCTCACAGATACGCAGTATTTT
- | TRBJ2-7 | TRBV5-1 | - | CASSLAVPADEQYF | TGCGCCAGCAGCTTGGCCGTGCCGGCGGACGAGCAGTACTTC
- | TRBJ2-1 | TRBV5-4 | - | CASSQGDSPRYNEQFF | TGCGCCAGCAGCCAAGGGGACTCGCCAAGATACAATGAGCAGTTCTTC
- | TRBJ1-2 | TRBV13 | - | CASSLQGRSNYGYTF | TGTGCCAGCAGTCTACAGGGAAGATCTAACTATGGCTACACCTTC
- | TRBJ1-2 | TRBV28 | - | CASSFQDGYTF | TGTGCCAGCAGTTTTCAGGATGGCTACACCTTC
once | TRBJ1-2 | TRBV29-1 | - | CSVVGRDGYTF | TGCAGCGTTGTAGGAAGAGATGGCTACACCTTC
few | TRBJ2-2 | TRBV6-1 | TRBD2 | CASSEGRRGKSGELFF | TGTGCCAGCAGTGAAGGTCGGCGGGGGAAGTCCGGGGAGCTGTTTTTT
many | TRBJ2-7 | TRBV28 | - | CASSLTRDEQYF | TGTGCCAGCAGTTTAACACGGGACGAGCAGTACTTC
- | TRBJ1-4 | TRBV3-1 | - | CASSQDRGRTNEKLFF | TGTGCCAGCAGCCAAGACAGGGGAAGAACTAATGAAAAACTGTTTTTT
many | TRBJ2-1 | TRBV9 | TRBD1 | CASSVGTGGRNEQFF | TGTGCCAGCAGCGTCGGGACAGGGGGACGCAATGAGCAGTTCTTC
many | TRBJ2-3 | TRBV20-1 | - | CSARANRETGDTQYF | TGCAGTGCTAGAGCGAACAGGGAAACGGGAGATACGCAGTATTTT
few | TRBJ2-3 | TRBV11-3 | - | CASSLEAGTDTQYF | TGTGCCAGCAGCTTAGAGGCGGGTACAGATACGCAGTATTTT
- | TRBJ2-7 | TRBV7-9 | TRBD1 | CASSPRQGVASYEQYF | TGTGCCAGCAGCCCCCGACAGGGGGTCGCCTCCTACGAGCAGTACTTC
few | TRBJ2-3 | TRBV13 | - | CASSSRGVGQYF | TGTGCCAGCAGCTCCAGGGGTGTAGGGCAGTATTTT
- | TRBJ1-2 | TRBV4-1 | - | CASSQPGLDYTF | TGCGCCAGCAGCCAACCAGGGTTAGACTACACCTTC
few | TRBJ2-7 | TRBV28 | - | CASSRAGYEQYF | TGTGCCAGCTCGAGGGCCGGCTACGAGCAGTACTTC
once | TRBJ1-2 | TRBV6-1 | TRBD1 | CASSDGQGGGYTF | TGTGCCAGCAGTGATGGACAGGGGGGCGGCTACACCTTC
many | TRBJ2-6 | TRBV15 | - | CATSIHGSGANVLTF | TGTGCCACCAGCATTCACGGATCTGGGGCCAACGTCCTGACTTTC
few | TRBJ2-7 | TRBV29-1 | - | CSLEAAGTDPRHEQYF | TGCAGCCTGGAGGCGGCAGGGACCGACCCTCGACACGAGCAGTACTTC
- | TRBJ2-7 | TRBV5-6 | TRBD1 | CASSTGGSEQYF | TGTGCCAGCAGTACAGGGGGTAGCGAGCAGTACTTC
many | TRBJ1-5 | TRBV6-2/TRBV6-3 | TRBD1 | CASSHRTGVRGPQHF | TGTGCCAGCAGTCACCGGACAGGGGTCCGTGGGCCCCAGCATTTT
once | TRBJ2-3 | TRBV6-2/TRBV6-3 | - | CASKNSPDTQYF | TGTGCCAGCAAAAATTCCCCAGATACGCAGTATTTT
many | TRBJ2-7 | TRBV28 | - | CASITPGIPYEQYF | TGTGCCAGCATTACCCCTGGGATCCCCTACGAGCAGTACTTC
few | TRBJ1-1 | TRBV6-1 | - | CASSFRTRSHNTEAFF | TGTGCCAGCAGTTTCCGGACACGTTCACATAACACTGAAGCTTTCTTT
many | TRBJ2-1 | TRBV7-8 | - | CASSPPGSEQFF | TGTGCCAGCAGCCCGCCAGGGAGTGAGCAGTTCTTC
- | TRBJ1-2 | TRBV30 | TRBD1 | CAWRPDRDSYGYTF | TGTGCCTGGAGACCGGACAGGGATTCCTATGGCTACACCTTC
few | TRBJ2-1 | TRBV7-9 | - | CASSLASSYDEQFF | TGTGCCAGCAGCTTAGCTTCCTCGTACGATGAGCAGTTCTTC
many | TRBJ2-3 | TRBV30 | - | CAWSRGSTDTQYF | TGTGCCTGGAGCAGGGGCAGCACAGATACGCAGTATTTT
many | TRBJ1-1 | TRBV3-1 | - | CASSHSGSGSEAFF | TGTGCCAGCAGCCACTCTGGGTCGGGGTCTGAAGCTTTCTTT
many | TRBJ2-7 | TRBV10-3 | - | CAISPLTYEQYF | TGTGCCATCAGTCCCCTCACCTACGAGCAGTACTTC
- | TRBJ2-1 | TRBV20-1 | TRBD2 | CSARDQLAGGIPSYNEQFF | TGCAGTGCTAGAGATCAACTAGCGGGAGGTATCCCCTCCTACAATGAGCAGTTCTTC
once | TRBJ2-7 | TRBV18 | TRBD2 | CPSSPGGDGSYEQYF | TGTCCCAGCTCCCCGGGGGGGGATGGTTCCTACGAGCAGTACTTC
many | TRBJ2-1 | TRBV5-1 | - | CASSLGLGHNEQFF | TGCGCCAGCAGCTTGGGGTTGGGGCACAATGAGCAGTTCTTC
many | TRBJ2-5 | TRBV2 | - | CASTATETQYF | TGTGCCAGCACTGCCACAGAGACCCAGTACTTC
many | TRBJ2-7 | TRBV28 | TRBD2 | CASSPSGRPTYEQYF | TGTGCCAGCAGCCCGAGCGGGAGGCCCACCTACGAGCAGTACTTC
few | TRBJ1-2 | TRBV4-1 | - | CASSPLGGSYGYTF | TGCGCCAGCAGCCCACTGGGGGGAAGCTATGGCTACACCTTC
few | TRBJ2-3 | TRBV6-1 | TRBD2 | CASSSPTSGRTDTQYF | TGTGCCAGCAGTTCCCCGACTAGCGGGAGAACAGATACGCAGTATTTT
- | TRBJ1-1 | TRBV6-1 | - | CASSDNFAGPGLKAFF | TGTGCCAGCAGTGATAATTTTGCGGGGCCGGGCTTAAAAGCTTTCTTT
- | TRBJ2-1 | TRBV11-3 | TRBD2 | CAGSLESSGGGEQFF | TGTGCCGGCAGCTTAGAGTCTAGCGGGGGGGGAGAGCAGTTCTTC
- | TRBJ2-3 | TRBV20-1 | - | CSAHNWETQYF | TGCAGTGCTCACAACTGGGAAACGCAGTATTTT
few | TRBJ1-3 | TRBV18 | - | CASSPREGNTIYF | TGTGCCAGCTCACCACGTGAGGGGAACACCATATATTTT
- | TRBJ1-1 | TRBV7-9 | - | CASSLGVGFAEAFF | TGTGCCAGCAGCTTGGGGGTGGGGTTCGCTGAAGCTTTCTTT
few | TRBJ2-7 | TRBV12-3/TRBV12-4 | TRBD1 | CASSPTGQTPYEQYF | TGTGCCAGCAGCCCTACGGGACAGACACCCTACGAGCAGTACTTC
few | TRBJ1-1 | TRBV7-3 | - | CASSETRTANTEAFF | TGTGCCAGCAGCGAAACCAGGACGGCGAACACTGAAGCTTTCTTT
- | TRBJ2-1 | TRBV12-3/TRBV12-4 | - | CASRAPSTYEQFF | TGTGCCAGCAGAGCTCCTAGTACTTATGAGCAGTTCTTC
many | TRBJ2-1 | TRBV18 | TRBD2 | CASSASGGWSYNEQFF | TGTGCCAGCTCAGCTAGCGGGGGATGGTCCTACAATGAGCAGTTCTTC
few | TRBJ2-2 | TRBV7-8 | - | CASNPKWGNTGELFF | TGTGCCAGCAACCCTAAGTGGGGAAACACCGGGGAGCTGTTTTTT
few | TRBJ2-5 | TRBV2 | TRBD1 | CASSGTGMETQYF | TGTGCCAGCAGTGGGACAGGGATGGAGACCCAGTACTTC
many | TRBJ1-2 | TRBV28 | - | CASRFSGPANYGYTF | TGTGCCAGCAGGTTCAGCGGGCCTGCTAACTATGGCTACACCTTC
- | TRBJ2-7 | TRBV19 | - | CASSIRGREDEQYF | TGTGCCAGTAGTATAAGGGGGCGGGAAGACGAGCAGTACTTC
- | TRBJ2-3 | TRBV4-3 | - | CASSQTGTRPTDTQYF | TGCGCCAGCAGCCAAACGGGAACCCGACCCACAGATACGCAGTATTTT